These T cell receptor beta chains were read from a single sample in a study of blood T cell repertoires in COVID-19. Assay: immunoSEQ multiplex PCR; the TCRdb copy retains only in-frame clones and omits some. Of roughly 41,000 clones detected, more than 75% appear once; the ten largest clones hold approximately 4.8%. The sample comprised peripheral blood. The receptors originated from a human donor in a cohort sampled during active COVID-19. The conserved cysteine and the conserved F or W are not part of the CDR3 here.

v_gene: TRBV6-6; j_gene: TRBJ1-5; CDR3aa: ASSYSDQGNQPQH
v_gene: TRBV7-2; j_gene: TRBJ2-2; CDR3aa: ASILPTNPAGLLTGELF
v_gene: TRBV5-1; j_gene: TRBJ2-7; CDR3aa: ASTAGTSGSYEQY
v_gene: TRBV7-7; j_gene: TRBJ2-5; CDR3aa: ASSTGLARGETQY
v_gene: TRBV6-5; j_gene: TRBJ1-1; CDR3aa: ASSRGRRNTEAF
v_gene: TRBV27; j_gene: TRBJ2-2; CDR3aa: ASSLRTGRELF
v_gene: TRBV1; j_gene: TRBJ1-3; CDR3aa: TSSHRGRLTPGNTIY
v_gene: TRBV7-9; j_gene: TRBJ1-4; CDR3aa: ASGVFGQNNEKLF
v_gene: TRBV28; j_gene: TRBJ2-2; CDR3aa: ATLGTGELF
v_gene: TRBV7-2; j_gene: TRBJ2-3; CDR3aa: ASSPLAGEPDTQY
v_gene: TRBV28; j_gene: TRBJ1-2; CDR3aa: ASSPYRGPWYGYT
v_gene: TRBV9; j_gene: TRBJ2-3; CDR3aa: ASSRFLGTGTDTQY
v_gene: TRBV5-1; j_gene: TRBJ2-5; CDR3aa: ASNAGRETQY
v_gene: TRBV28; j_gene: TRBJ2-7; CDR3aa: ASSQDRVNGEQY
v_gene: TRBV9; j_gene: TRBJ2-1; CDR3aa: ASSPNRDYFYNEQF
v_gene: TRBV19; j_gene: TRBJ1-2; CDR3aa: ASSTGTKIHYGYT
v_gene: TRBV28; j_gene: TRBJ1-2; CDR3aa: ASSLFVLGQDNYGYT
v_gene: TRBV20-1; j_gene: TRBJ2-7; CDR3aa: SASFLAGASYEQY
v_gene: TRBV9; j_gene: TRBJ2-7; CDR3aa: ASSPEGHSYEQY
v_gene: TRBV5-1; j_gene: TRBJ1-5; CDR3aa: ASSSGQDHQPQH
v_gene: TRBV19; j_gene: TRBJ1-2; CDR3aa: ASSTVPGQGFGYT
v_gene: TRBV5-1; j_gene: TRBJ2-7; CDR3aa: ASASGAYEQY
v_gene: TRBV30; j_gene: TRBJ2-7; CDR3aa: AWSWDQGPAHEQY
v_gene: TRBV13; j_gene: TRBJ2-1; CDR3aa: ASSLGGLAGGPGHNEQF
v_gene: TRBV5-6; j_gene: TRBJ2-4; CDR3aa: ASSRGLSGDKNIQY
v_gene: TRBV5-8; j_gene: TRBJ1-5; CDR3aa: ASSLYNQPQH
v_gene: TRBV5-1; j_gene: TRBJ2-2; CDR3aa: ASSFPGVPLGPNTGELF
v_gene: TRBV7-6; j_gene: TRBJ1-5; CDR3aa: ASSLGQGRNQPQH
v_gene: TRBV5-4; j_gene: TRBJ2-1; CDR3aa: ASSYRDRDPNEQF
v_gene: TRBV7-9; j_gene: TRBJ1-2; CDR3aa: ACLTGTGDGGYT
v_gene: TRBV7-3; j_gene: TRBJ2-1; CDR3aa: ASSSGGGPNEQF
v_gene: TRBV5-1; j_gene: TRBJ2-7; CDR3aa: ASSWGGSYEQY
v_gene: TRBV7-8; j_gene: TRBJ2-1; CDR3aa: ASSRTRLAGGHNEQF
v_gene: TRBV6-5; j_gene: TRBJ1-1; CDR3aa: ASSFSPQGVGTEAF
v_gene: TRBV27; j_gene: TRBJ2-1; CDR3aa: ASSSGTSGGNEQF
v_gene: TRBV4-1; j_gene: TRBJ2-3; CDR3aa: ASSQALAVTDTQY
v_gene: TRBV6-5; j_gene: TRBJ2-1; CDR3aa: ASSYVAGARLNEQF
v_gene: TRBV7-9; j_gene: TRBJ1-5; CDR3aa: ASSRSHELPQH
v_gene: TRBV4-2; j_gene: TRBJ1-4; CDR3aa: ASSQVLRQGTGLEDREKLF